The clone carrying this TCR beta chain has more than one count but fewer than ten. Other DNA sequences from this sample encode an identical CDR3 as well. The sample is drawn from a study of cytomegalovirus exposure and HLA in healthy donors. Germline V gene data show CDR1 as SGHRS and CDR2 as YFSETQ. Trimming removed 0 bases from V and 4 bases from J, with 13 bases in between. The CDR3 runs to 15 residues. The PCR made use of 60 Vbeta and 13 Jbeta primers. Only in-frame clones appear in the TCRdb table, and some are missing; sequencing was by immunoSEQ multiplex PCR. The repertoire holds some 190,000 clones, with less than 85% as singletons.

The sequence derives from a boy aged 2 to 10 in good health and CMV-seronegative. This sequence joins TRBV5-1 and TRBJ2-5; D perhaps matches TRBD2 (5 bases). What was sequenced was PBMCs. The CDR3 here is CASSLARDFVETQYF. The CDR3 nucleotides read TGCGCCAGCAGCTTGGCCCGGGATTTCGTAGAGACCCAGTACTTC.